A selection of T cell receptor beta chains follows, all from one sample in a study of Graves' ophthalmopathy and Graves' hyperthyroidism. TCRdb re-derived calls from the multiplex PCR reads in MiXCR, one entry per CDR3 protein. The sample contains about 640,000 distinct CDR3 sequences, roughly two fifths of which appear only once. The specimen was peripheral blood. The receptors derive from an adult man with Graves' ophthalmopathy. The CDR3 runs from the conserved cysteine through the conserved F or W. The D gene is left open where the match is weak. Expanded clones are given a class, and other clones once, few, many or no size at all.

D gene: NA; J gene: TRBJ2-5; clone size: once; V gene: TRBV19; CDR3 DNA: TGTGCCAGTAGTCCGCACCGGGGTTATCGAGAGACCCAGTACTTC; CDR3 protein: CASSPHRGYRETQYF
D gene: NA; J gene: TRBJ1-1; clone size: many; V gene: TRBV10-3; CDR3 DNA: TGTGCCAGCAGTCGTACAGGGATCATCACTGAAGCTTTCTTT; CDR3 protein: CASSRTGIITEAFF
D gene: TRBD2; J gene: TRBJ2-7; clone size: NA; V gene: TRBV7-2; CDR3 DNA: TGTGCCAGCAGCCAATATAGCGGGAGGGCCTCCTACGAGCAGTACTTC; CDR3 protein: CASSQYSGRASYEQYF
D gene: NA; J gene: TRBJ2-3; clone size: NA; V gene: TRBV29-1; CDR3 DNA: TGCAGCGTGAGGGGGACTCTGACAGATACGCAGTATTTT; CDR3 protein: CSVRGTLTDTQYF
D gene: NA; J gene: TRBJ1-6; clone size: NA; V gene: TRBV6-1; CDR3 DNA: TGTGCCAGCAGGGAAAGGACAGTGGGACGGGAAGTGTCACCCCTCCACTTT; CDR3 protein: CASRERTVGREVSPLHF
D gene: NA; J gene: TRBJ2-2; clone size: many; V gene: TRBV19; CDR3 DNA: TGTGCCAGTAGTATCCCCCGGGGACAAGGCACCGGGGAGCTGTTTTTT; CDR3 protein: CASSIPRGQGTGELFF
D gene: TRBD2; J gene: TRBJ2-2; clone size: many; V gene: TRBV24-1; CDR3 DNA: TGTGCCACCAGTGACCGGGGACTAGCGGCGAACACCGGGGAGCTGTTTTTT; CDR3 protein: CATSDRGLAANTGELFF
D gene: NA; J gene: TRBJ2-5; clone size: NA; V gene: TRBV10-2; CDR3 DNA: TGTGCCAGCAGTGAAGCGTTGGCAGGGGGGTACCAAGAGACCCAGTACTTC; CDR3 protein: CASSEALAGGYQETQYF
D gene: TRBD1; J gene: TRBJ1-6; clone size: once; V gene: TRBV27; CDR3 DNA: TGTGCCAGCAGTTTCCGGGACAGGGGGTCTAATTCACCCCTCCACTTT; CDR3 protein: CASSFRDRGSNSPLHF
D gene: NA; J gene: TRBJ2-3; clone size: NA; V gene: TRBV11-2; CDR3 DNA: TGTGCCAGCAGCTTAGGTTACAACACAGATACGCAGTATTTT; CDR3 protein: CASSLGYNTDTQYF
D gene: TRBD1; J gene: TRBJ2-5; clone size: NA; V gene: TRBV29-1; CDR3 DNA: TGCAGCTTACCCGGGACAGGGGGCGAGACCCAGTACTTC; CDR3 protein: CSLPGTGGETQYF
D gene: NA; J gene: TRBJ2-7; clone size: many; V gene: TRBV5-5; CDR3 DNA: TGTGCCAGCAGCTCCTCTCCTGACAGGGAGGACCACGAGCAGTACTTC; CDR3 protein: CASSSSPDREDHEQYF
D gene: NA; J gene: TRBJ2-3; clone size: NA; V gene: TRBV19; CDR3 DNA: TGTGCCAGTAGTATCTTAGTAGAGGGCACAGATACGCAGTATTTT; CDR3 protein: CASSILVEGTDTQYF
D gene: NA; J gene: TRBJ1-1; clone size: NA; V gene: TRBV27; CDR3 DNA: TGTGCCAGCAAGGGGGGGCTAAACACTGAAGCTTTCTTT; CDR3 protein: CASKGGLNTEAFF
D gene: NA; J gene: TRBJ1-4; clone size: NA; V gene: TRBV29-1; CDR3 DNA: TGCAGCGCCTCTGGGGCAACTAATGAAAAACTGTTTTTT; CDR3 protein: CSASGATNEKLFF
D gene: NA; J gene: TRBJ1-1; clone size: many; V gene: TRBV29-1; CDR3 DNA: TGCAGCGTTGAAATCGCCCGGGGGCCACGTCCCACTGAAGCTTTCTTT; CDR3 protein: CSVEIARGPRPTEAFF
D gene: NA; J gene: TRBJ1-2; clone size: NA; V gene: TRBV25-1; CDR3 DNA: TGTGCCAGCAGCGAGACGGGAGGGAGGTTAAATGGCTACACCTTC; CDR3 protein: CASSETGGRLNGYTF
D gene: NA; J gene: TRBJ1-1; clone size: many; V gene: TRBV10-3; CDR3 DNA: TGTGCCATCAGAATGACGTCGGCGTTGGGCACTGAAGCTTTCTTT; CDR3 protein: CAIRMTSALGTEAFF
D gene: TRBD2; J gene: TRBJ2-5; clone size: few; V gene: TRBV30; CDR3 DNA: TGTGCCTTCACTAGCGGGGGAGAGACCCAGTACTTC; CDR3 protein: CAFTSGGETQYF
D gene: TRBD2; J gene: TRBJ2-7; clone size: NA; V gene: TRBV7-8; CDR3 DNA: TGTGCCAGCAGCTTTTTTAGACTAGCGGTCCACTACGAGCAGTACTTC; CDR3 protein: CASSFFRLAVHYEQYF
D gene: TRBD2; J gene: TRBJ2-7; clone size: NA; V gene: TRBV24-1; CDR3 DNA: TGTGCCACGGCTGGCGGGGGGAGCTCCTACGAGCAGTACTTC; CDR3 protein: CATAGGGSSYEQYF
D gene: TRBD1; J gene: TRBJ2-5; clone size: NA; V gene: TRBV29-1; CDR3 DNA: TGCAGCGTTGGGACAGGGGAGACCCAGTACTTC; CDR3 protein: CSVGTGETQYF
D gene: NA; J gene: TRBJ1-2; clone size: many; V gene: TRBV19; CDR3 DNA: TGTGCCAGTAGAATCCGGGAGGATAGGCCGGCCATCTCTCACTATGGCTACACCTTC; CDR3 protein: CASRIREDRPAISHYGYTF
D gene: TRBD2; J gene: TRBJ2-5; clone size: NA; V gene: TRBV10-3; CDR3 DNA: TGTGCCATCAATGAGTCTAGCGGGCTACTTCAAGAGACCCAGTACTTC; CDR3 protein: CAINESSGLLQETQYF
D gene: TRBD1; J gene: TRBJ1-2; clone size: NA; V gene: TRBV6-2/TRBV6-3; CDR3 DNA: TGTGCCAGCAGAACGGGACAGGGAAACTATGGCTACACCTTC; CDR3 protein: CASRTGQGNYGYTF
D gene: NA; J gene: TRBJ2-7; clone size: few; V gene: TRBV9; CDR3 DNA: TGTGCCAGCAGCGTAGCGGGAGAAGACGAGCAGTACTTC; CDR3 protein: CASSVAGEDEQYF
D gene: TRBD1; J gene: TRBJ2-7; clone size: many; V gene: TRBV29-1; CDR3 DNA: TGCAGCGTTGAGGTCACCGCCGGACAGGAATTCTCTTACGAGCAGTACTTC; CDR3 protein: CSVEVTAGQEFSYEQYF
D gene: NA; J gene: TRBJ2-5; clone size: NA; V gene: TRBV7-2; CDR3 DNA: TGTGCCAGCCGCCCCGAGCCCCAAGAGACCCAGTACTTC; CDR3 protein: CASRPEPQETQYF
D gene: NA; J gene: TRBJ1-1; clone size: NA; V gene: TRBV7-9; CDR3 DNA: TGTGCCAGCAGATTGGGGGGAACATCCCGCGCTGAAGCTTTCTTT; CDR3 protein: CASRLGGTSRAEAFF
D gene: TRBD2; J gene: TRBJ2-7; clone size: many; V gene: TRBV11-1; CDR3 DNA: TGTGCCAGCAGCCCACGTCGATTTAGCGGGAGGAGAAACTACGAGCAGTACTTC; CDR3 protein: CASSPRRFSGRRNYEQYF
D gene: TRBD2; J gene: TRBJ2-5; clone size: few; V gene: TRBV13; CDR3 DNA: TGTGCCAGCAGCACACACGGGACTAGCGGAGGGGGGACCCAGTACTTC; CDR3 protein: CASSTHGTSGGGTQYF
D gene: TRBD1; J gene: TRBJ1-6; clone size: NA; V gene: TRBV6-5; CDR3 DNA: TGTGCCAGCAGGCTAGACAGGGTTTATTCACCCCTCCACTTT; CDR3 protein: CASRLDRVYSPLHF
D gene: NA; J gene: TRBJ2-5; clone size: many; V gene: TRBV2; CDR3 DNA: TGTGCCAGCACTCCCGGGGAGGTGACCCAGTACTTC; CDR3 protein: CASTPGEVTQYF
D gene: TRBD1; J gene: TRBJ1-6; clone size: many; V gene: TRBV7-2; CDR3 DNA: TGTGCCAGCAGCACCCAGAGGGACAGAAATTCACCCCTCCACTTT; CDR3 protein: CASSTQRDRNSPLHF
D gene: NA; J gene: TRBJ1-1; clone size: NA; V gene: TRBV29-1; CDR3 DNA: TGCAGCGTTGAGGGGGTCGAGAACACTGAAGCTTTCTTT; CDR3 protein: CSVEGVENTEAFF
D gene: TRBD1; J gene: TRBJ2-7; clone size: many; V gene: TRBV2; CDR3 DNA: TGTGCCAGCTGGATCGGACAGGTCGGGGAGCAGTACTTC; CDR3 protein: CASWIGQVGEQYF
D gene: NA; J gene: TRBJ1-5; clone size: many; V gene: TRBV15; CDR3 DNA: TGTGCCACCAGCAGCGGTAGGGAGCGGCCCCAGCATTTT; CDR3 protein: CATSSGRERPQHF
D gene: TRBD1; J gene: TRBJ2-2; clone size: NA; V gene: TRBV4-1; CDR3 DNA: TGCGCCAGCAGACCCGGGACAGGGATGACCGGGGAGCTGTTTTTT; CDR3 protein: CASRPGTGMTGELFF
D gene: NA; J gene: TRBJ1-1; clone size: NA; V gene: TRBV7-3; CDR3 DNA: TGCGCCAGCAGCCAAGAGCTCGGTTCTGAAGCTTTCTTT; CDR3 protein: CASSQELGSEAFF
D gene: NA; J gene: TRBJ1-4; clone size: NA; V gene: TRBV12-3/TRBV12-4; CDR3 DNA: TGTGCCACCCGCAGGGGTTTGGAAAAACTGTTTTTT; CDR3 protein: CATRRGLEKLFF
D gene: NA; J gene: TRBJ2-7; clone size: NA; V gene: TRBV7-2; CDR3 DNA: TGTGCCGGCAGCCCGAGGGTAGGGGACTACGAGCAGTACTTC; CDR3 protein: CAGSPRVGDYEQYF
D gene: NA; J gene: TRBJ1-2; clone size: NA; V gene: TRBV7-2; CDR3 DNA: TGTGCCAGCAGCTTAGTACCGGGGGGGGGAACTGGCTACACCTTC; CDR3 protein: CASSLVPGGGTGYTF
D gene: NA; J gene: TRBJ2-7; clone size: many; V gene: TRBV7-9; CDR3 DNA: TGTGCCAGCAGCCCCTTAGGGGGGAGCTACGAGCAGTACTTC; CDR3 protein: CASSPLGGSYEQYF
D gene: TRBD1; J gene: TRBJ2-7; clone size: few; V gene: TRBV7-9; CDR3 DNA: TGTGCCAGCGAACACCGGGACAGGGGGCGCGAGCAGTACTTC; CDR3 protein: CASEHRDRGREQYF
D gene: TRBD1; J gene: TRBJ1-4; clone size: many; V gene: TRBV20-1; CDR3 DNA: TGCAGTGTCCCGGGACAGGATAATGAAAAACTGTTTTTT; CDR3 protein: CSVPGQDNEKLFF
D gene: TRBD1; J gene: TRBJ1-2; clone size: once; V gene: TRBV29-1; CDR3 DNA: TGCAGCATGACAGGGTATGGCTACACCTTC; CDR3 protein: CSMTGYGYTF
D gene: NA; J gene: TRBJ1-1; clone size: NA; V gene: TRBV15; CDR3 DNA: TGTGCCACCAGCAGAGATCCGGGGGGGCGAAGCACTGAAGCTTTCTTT; CDR3 protein: CATSRDPGGRSTEAFF
D gene: TRBD2; J gene: TRBJ2-5; clone size: NA; V gene: TRBV7-2; CDR3 DNA: TGTGCCAGCAGCTCCGGGACTAGCGGGTCGAACCAAGAGACCCAGTACTTC; CDR3 protein: CASSSGTSGSNQETQYF
D gene: NA; J gene: TRBJ1-3; clone size: many; V gene: TRBV19; CDR3 DNA: TGTGCCAGTAGTCAAAACCACAACTCCGTAAACACCATATATTTT; CDR3 protein: CASSQNHNSVNTIYF
D gene: TRBD1; J gene: TRBJ1-5; clone size: many; V gene: TRBV6-6; CDR3 DNA: TGTGCCAGCAGTCTCTGGACAGGGGGGGACAATCAGCCCCAGCATTTT; CDR3 protein: CASSLWTGGDNQPQHF
D gene: TRBD1; J gene: TRBJ2-7; clone size: NA; V gene: TRBV2; CDR3 DNA: TGTGCCGTGCCGGGACAGGGAGGCGAGCAGTACTTC; CDR3 protein: CAVPGQGGEQYF